One and the same sample provided the 24 T cell receptor beta chains below, sequenced in a study of blood T cell repertoires in COVID-19. The assay was immunoSEQ multiplex PCR, and TCRdb's table has in-frame clones only and misses some. The profile shows roughly 250,000 clones, approximately 79% of them singletons. The sample consisted of peripheral blood. These receptors all come from a woman older than 75 with active or convalescent COVID-19.

This clone appeared a few times. The CDR3, as DNA: TGTGCCAGCAGTGAAGGGCGGGGCGAGCAGTACTTC. Amino acid sequence: CASSEGRGEQYF. The chain employs TRBV2 and TRBJ2-7; tentative D call: TRBD2 (6 bases). V was clipped by 1 base and J by 6 bases, with 7 bases between them. Germline V gene data show CDR1 as SNHLY and CDR2 as FYNNEI. The CDR3 spans 12 residues.

V is TRBV7-8 and J is TRBJ1-2; TRBD1 agrees at 8 bases. V was clipped by 5 bases and J by 4 bases; unmatched bases: 6. Per the germline V gene, CDR1 is SGHVS and CDR2 is FQNEAQ. The CDR3 extends over 14 amino acids. CDR3 bases: TGTGCCAGCAGCGGGCAGACAGGGGTCTATGGCTACACCTTC. This codes for CASSGQTGVYGYTF.

The chain employs TRBV5-1 and TRBJ2-7, with 11 bases matching TRBD2. The junction had 6 bases not matched to a gene; V was cut back by 1 base and J by 0 bases. The CDR3 is made up of 17 amino acids. The V gene's germline CDR1 is SGHRS and CDR2 YFSETQ. The CDR3 DNA follows: TGCGCCAGCAGCTTGCTAGCGGGGGGTCCCAGCTCCTACGAGCAGTACTTC. This sequence encodes CASSLLAGGPSSYEQYF. The full variable domain, rest sourced from reference TRBV5-1 and TRBJ2-7, is KAGVTQTPRYLIKTRGQQVTLSCSPISGHRSVSWYQQTPGQGLQFLFEYFSETQRNKGNFPGRFSGRQFSNSRSEMNVSTLELGDSALYLCASSLLAGGPSSYEQYFGPGTRLTVT.

The CDR3 coding sequence is TGTGCCAGCAGTGAAAGCCCGAGGAATACGCAGTATTTT. It encodes CASSESPRNTQYF. This sequence joins TRBV6-1 and TRBJ2-3; D is uncertain. V lost 2 bases, J lost 7 bases, and 10 bases lay in between. This CDR3 spans 13 amino acids. CDR1 MNHNS and CDR2 SASEGT come from the germline V gene.

The rearrangement links TRBV19 to TRBJ1-2; D possibly corresponds to TRBD1 (6 bases). With 4 bases removed from V and 4 bases from J, the gap between germline ends came to 16 bases. Per the germline V gene, CDR1 is LNHDA and CDR2 is SQIVND (reference sequence). The CDR3 has 15 residues. The CDR3 bases are TGTGCCAGTAGTAGGGGGTCCAGACAGGTCTATGGCTACACCTTC. It yields the protein CASSRGSRQVYGYTF.

The table lists this clone with a count of one. The chain combines TRBV6-1 with TRBJ1-2; unclear D gene. The CDR3 loop spans 12 amino acids. Germline V CDR1 and CDR2: MNHNS, SASEGT. The V and J ends lost 0 bases and 4 bases respectively, with 3 bases between them. CDR3 amino acids: CASSEASYGYTF. CDR3 in DNA: TGTGCCAGCAGTGAAGCGAGCTATGGCTACACCTTC.

The genes are TRBV28 and TRBJ2-1; D is possibly TRBD1 (6 bases). Germline V lookup: CDR1 MDHEN, CDR2 SYDVKM. The CDR3 runs 15 residues. V dropped 6 bases and J dropped 0 bases, with 12 bases sitting between them. The CDR3 spells CASSRPDSSYNEQFF. The CDR3 coding sequence is TGTGCCAGCAGCCGCCCGGACAGCTCCTACAATGAGCAGTTCTTC. Full variable domain (outside the CDR3, taken from reference TRBV28 and TRBJ2-1): DVKVTQSSRYLVKRTGEKVFLECVQDMDHENMFWYRQDPGLGLRLIYFSYDVKMKEKGDIPEGYSVSREKKERFSLILESASTNQTSMYLCASSRPDSSYNEQFFGPGTRLTVL.

The V gene is TRBV11-2, the J gene TRBJ2-1, with TRBD1 matching 9 bases. V dropped 2 bases and J dropped 6; count of bases not matched to a gene: 11. The CDR3 is made up of 17 amino acids. Germline V gives CDR1 SGHAT, CDR2 FQNNGV. The CDR3 here is CASSLTSGTGFSNEQFF. The CDR3 nucleotides read TGTGCCAGCAGCTTAACGTCCGGGACAGGGTTTTCCAATGAGCAGTTCTTC.

V is TRBV7-9 and J is TRBJ1-1; possibly TRBD1 for D (6 bases). V gave up 5 bases and J gave up 0 bases, with 19 bases separating them. The CDR3 has 17 amino acids. The germline CDR1 and CDR2 sequences are SEHNR and FQNEAQ (reference sequence). This chain's CDR3 is CASSPPQGSPMNTEAFF. The CDR3 nucleotides read TGTGCCAGCAGCCCGCCGCAGGGGTCTCCTATGAACACTGAAGCTTTCTTT.

This chain joins TRBV2 and TRBJ2-1; perhaps TRBD1 as D (6 bases). CDR1 and CDR2 from the germline V gene are SNHLY and FYNNEI. V was clipped by 2 bases and J by 0 bases, with 11 bases between them. The CDR3 totals 16 residues. CDR3 nucleotides: TGTGCCAGCAGTGAAAGACGGGACAACTCCTACAATGAGCAGTTCTTC. Protein product: CASSERRDNSYNEQFF.

This chain links TRBV24-1 with TRBJ2-1; 8 nucleotides agree with TRBD2. The V gene end was trimmed by 9 bases and the J gene end by 0 bases; junction bases not matched to a gene: 12. CDR1 KGHDR and CDR2 SFDVKD come from the germline V gene. The CDR3 is made up of 17 amino acids. CDR3 DNA sequence: TGTGCCACCCTGGGCGAGCGGGAGAGGAGCTCCTACAATGAGCAGTTCTTC. Protein: CATLGERERSSYNEQFF.

CDR3 sequence reads: CASSYGGTSRYTF. CDR3 in DNA: TGTGCCAGCAGTTACGGGGGGACTAGCCGCTACACCTTC. J is TRBJ1-2 and V is TRBV6-5; D may be TRBD1 (5 bases). CDR3 length equals 13 residues. The germline V and J ends were trimmed by 2 bases and 9 bases, with 13 bases remaining between them. In germline, CDR1 is MNHEY, CDR2 SVGAGI.

The chain carries TRBV28 and TRBJ1-3, with 10 bases matching TRBD1. The CDR3 length is 16 residues. Germline values: CDR1 MDHEN, CDR2 SYDVKM. V lost 5 bases to trimming and J lost 10 bases; unmatched junction nucleotides: 14. The CDR3: CASSRPGQGFGETIYF. The DNA for the CDR3 is TGTGCCAGCAGTCGCCCGGGACAGGGGTTTGGAGAGACCATATATTTT.

This clone was counted once. This sequence joins TRBV15 and TRBJ2-5; weak D call: TRBD1 (5 bases). Germline V gives CDR1 LNHNV, CDR2 YYDKDF (reference sequence). The CDR3 has 14 residues. V shed 5 bases and J shed 1 base, with 11 bases lying between them. The CDR3 sequence is CATSAARVQETQYF. CDR3 coding DNA: TGTGCCACCAGCGCCGCCAGGGTCCAAGAGACCCAGTACTTC.

This clone was recorded at least ten times. The chain joins TRBV15 to TRBJ2-7; D perhaps matches TRBD1 (5 bases). Germline V gene lookup returns CDR1 LNHNV and CDR2 YYDKDF (reference sequence). V lost 4 bases and J 1 base, leaving 8 bases between the germline ends. The CDR3 has 13 amino acids. CDR3 sequence reads: CATSTRASYEQYF. The CDR3 bases are TGTGCCACCAGCACCAGGGCGTCCTACGAGCAGTACTTC.

This clone was counted once. The V call is TRBV28, the J call TRBJ1-1, with D uncertain. CDR1 is MDHEN and CDR2 is SYDVKM in the germline V gene. Trimming took off 2 bases at V and 5 bases at J, with 12 bases between the two ends. The CDR3 spans 14 residues. The CDR3 reads CASSLGSGWTEAFF. The CDR3 bases are TGTGCCAGCAGTTTAGGGTCGGGGTGGACTGAAGCTTTCTTT.

This chain connects TRBV5-6 to TRBJ1-5; tentative D call: TRBD1 (5 bases). CDR3 length: 14 residues. V was pared by 0 bases and J by 2 bases, with 6 bases between. The germline CDR1 and CDR2 sequences are SGHDT and YYEEEE. DNA for the CDR3: TGTGCCAGCAGCTTGGAAGGGGGCAATCAGCCCCAGCATTTT. Its translation is CASSLEGGNQPQHF.

V and J are TRBV5-1 and TRBJ1-4, with 9 bases fitting TRBD1. V trimming: 0 bases; J trimming: 6 bases; junction bases outside the gene matches: 9. The germline V gene encodes CDR1 SGHRS and CDR2 YFSETQ. This CDR3 comprises 17 residues. As DNA, the CDR3 is TGCGCCAGCAGCTTGGCTAGGGGACAGGGTTTAGATGAAAAACTGTTTTTT. It specifies CASSLARGQGLDEKLFF. Full variable domain (missing parts from reference TRBV5-1 and TRBJ1-4): KAGVTQTPRYLIKTRGQQVTLSCSPISGHRSVSWYQQTPGQGLQFLFEYFSETQRNKGNFPGRFSGRQFSNSRSEMNVSTLELGDSALYLCASSLARGQGLDEKLFFGSGTQLSVL.

The chain is built from TRBV5-1 and TRBJ2-5; the D gene is possibly TRBD2 (6 bases). This CDR3 region has 15 residues. From germline, CDR1 is SGHRS and CDR2 YFSETQ. The ends were cut back, 4 bases at V and 7 bases at J, with 20 bases in the middle. The CDR3 DNA reads as TGCGCCAGCAGCAGCCCGGGGGTCCAAGCAGGGACCCAGTACTTC. Its translation is CASSSPGVQAGTQYF.

This clone was seen just once. This chain joins TRBV28 and TRBJ1-2; 10 bases are shared with TRBD1. The V and J ends lost 5 bases and 1 base, in that order; junction bases with no gene match: 4. Germline CDR1 MDHEN, CDR2 SYDVKM. The CDR3 consists of 15 residues. The CDR3 here is CASSTTGGNNYGYTF. In DNA form, the CDR3 reads TGTGCCAGCAGTACGACAGGGGGCAATAACTATGGCTACACCTTC.

The J gene is TRBJ2-2, the V gene TRBV6-5; D gene unclear. CDR3 size: 13 residues. V was pared by 6 bases and J by 3 bases, with 8 bases between. Germline CDR1 is MNHEY and CDR2 is SVGAGI. CDR3 bases: TGTGCCAGCAGACGCACTGACACCGGGGAGCTGTTTTTT. This gives the protein CASRRTDTGELFF.

This clone was observed a single time. The rearrangement joins TRBV5-6 to TRBJ2-7, with 9 bases aligning to TRBD1. Trimming removed 2 bases from V and 5 bases from J; junction bases left unmatched: 5. CDR3 length: 14 residues. The germline V gene has CDR1 SGHDT and CDR2 YYEEEE. The CDR3: CASSFRDRDHEQYF. CDR3 DNA: TGTGCCAGCAGCTTCCGGGACAGGGACCACGAGCAGTACTTC.

The chain joins TRBV18 to TRBJ2-5; D is perhaps TRBD1 (6 bases). Between the trimmed V and J ends, which lost 4 bases and 4 bases, there was a span of 16 bases. The CDR3 loop spans 15 amino acids. Germline CDR1 KGHSH, CDR2 LQKENI. The CDR3 sequence is CASSLQKQGGETQYF. The CDR3 nucleotides are TGTGCCAGCTCACTACAGAAACAGGGCGGAGAGACCCAGTACTTC.

The chain couples TRBV21-1 to TRBJ2-1; the table names TRBD2, a call not compared with the DNA. TRBV21-1 is a pseudogene segment. There are 14 residues in the CDR3. The CDR3 bases are TGTGCCAGCAGCCCTAGGACTAGCGGGAGACCCCAGTTCTTC. It is translated as CASSPRTSGRPQFF.